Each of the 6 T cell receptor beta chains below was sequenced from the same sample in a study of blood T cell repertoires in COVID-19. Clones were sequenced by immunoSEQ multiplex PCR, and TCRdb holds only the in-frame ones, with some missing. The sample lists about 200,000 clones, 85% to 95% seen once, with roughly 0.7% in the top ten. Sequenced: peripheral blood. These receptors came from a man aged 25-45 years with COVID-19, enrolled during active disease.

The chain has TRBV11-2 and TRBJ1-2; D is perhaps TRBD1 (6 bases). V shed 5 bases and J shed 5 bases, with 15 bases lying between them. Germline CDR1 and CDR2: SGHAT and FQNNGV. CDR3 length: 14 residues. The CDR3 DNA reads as TGTGCCAGCAGCACCCCGGACAGCCTGTATGGCTACACCTTC. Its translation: CASSTPDSLYGYTF. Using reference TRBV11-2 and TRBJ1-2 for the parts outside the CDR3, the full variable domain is EAGVAQSPRYKIIEKRQSVAFWCNPISGHATLYWYQQILGQGPKLLIQFQNNGVVDDSQLPKDRFSAERLKGVDSTLKIQPAKLEDSAVYLCASSTPDSLYGYTFGSGTRLTVV.

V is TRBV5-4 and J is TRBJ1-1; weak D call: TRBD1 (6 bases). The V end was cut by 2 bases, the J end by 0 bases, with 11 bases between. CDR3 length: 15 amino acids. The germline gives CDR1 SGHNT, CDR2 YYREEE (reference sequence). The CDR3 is CASSLGQTMNTEAFF. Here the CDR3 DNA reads TGTGCCAGCAGCTTAGGACAGACCATGAACACTGAAGCTTTCTTT. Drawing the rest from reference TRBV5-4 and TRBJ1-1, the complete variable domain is ETGVTQSPTHLIKTRGQQVTLRCSSQSGHNTVSWYQQALGQGPQFIFQYYREEENGRGNFPPRFSGLQFPNYSSELNVNALELDDSALYLCASSLGQTMNTEAFFGQGTRLTVV.

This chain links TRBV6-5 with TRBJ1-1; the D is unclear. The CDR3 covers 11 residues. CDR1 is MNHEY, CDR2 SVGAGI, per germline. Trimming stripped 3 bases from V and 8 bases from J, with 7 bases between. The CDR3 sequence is CASSYRSEAFF. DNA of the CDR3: TGTGCCAGCAGTTATCGGTCGGAAGCTTTCTTT.

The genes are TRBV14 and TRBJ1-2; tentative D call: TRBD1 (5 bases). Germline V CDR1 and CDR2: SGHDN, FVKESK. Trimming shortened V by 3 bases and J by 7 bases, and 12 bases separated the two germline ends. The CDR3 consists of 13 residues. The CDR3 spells CASSHLTDAGYTF. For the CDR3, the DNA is TGTGCCAGCAGCCACCTGACAGACGCTGGCTACACCTTC.

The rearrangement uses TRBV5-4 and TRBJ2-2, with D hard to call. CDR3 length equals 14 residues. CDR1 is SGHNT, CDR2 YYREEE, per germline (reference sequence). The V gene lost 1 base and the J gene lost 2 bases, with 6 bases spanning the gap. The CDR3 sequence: CASSLTQNTGELFF. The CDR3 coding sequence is TGTGCCAGCAGCTTGACACAAAACACCGGGGAGCTGTTTTTT.

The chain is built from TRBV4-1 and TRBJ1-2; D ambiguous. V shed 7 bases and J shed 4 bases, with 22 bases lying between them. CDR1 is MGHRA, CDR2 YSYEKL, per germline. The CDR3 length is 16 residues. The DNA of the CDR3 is TGCGCCAGCAAGCGGGCAGCGGGTCTAAAGAGCTATGGCTACACCTTC. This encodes CASKRAAGLKSYGYTF.